This passage covers 24 T cell receptor beta chains from one sample sequenced in a study of T-cell memory formation after mild COVID-19. In TCRdb, the 5' RACE reads were re-called with MiXCR into one record per CDR3 protein. The sample lists some 150,000 distinct CDR3 sequences; roughly 6.3% were seen once. Sequencing was performed on PBMCs or a T cell subset sorted from them (not recorded which). These receptors were taken from an adult woman who had mild COVID-19 (a few samples of this study predate the infection). Cell type and time point are not known.

This clonotype has only a few counts. The chain couples TRBV30 to TRBJ1-2; 7 bases line up with TRBD1. The germline gives CDR1 GTSNPN, CDR2 SVGIG (reference sequence). Losses at the gene ends were 1 base for V and 4 bases for J; bases not matched to a gene: 6. This CDR3 region has 14 residues. CDR3 sequence reads: CAWSAPGGSYGYTF. The CDR3 DNA reads as TGTGCCTGGAGTGCCCCAGGGGGTTCCTATGGCTACACCTTC.

The rearrangement uses TRBV11-3 and TRBJ2-7, with D perhaps matching TRBD1 (5 bases). The CDR3 runs to 13 residues. The ends were cut back, 5 bases at V and 3 bases at J, with 11 bases in the middle. Germline-derived CDR1 and CDR2 are SGHNT and YENEEA. In nucleotides, the CDR3 is TGTGCCAGCAGCCGAGGACACGGCTACGAGCAGTACTTC. Protein product: CASSRGHGYEQYF.

This clonotype has just a few counts. The V and J genes are TRBV12-3 or TRBV12-4 and TRBJ2-3; no clear D gene. This CDR3 comprises 14 residues. Deletions cut 5 bases from V and 0 bases from J, with 9 bases between. The CDR3 region is CASSPFGSTDTQYF. The CDR3 DNA is TGTGCCAGCAGTCCCTTTGGAAGCACAGATACGCAGTATTTT.

This clonotype was observed a handful of times. This chain joins TRBV12-3 or TRBV12-4 and TRBJ2-7; D not resolved. The CDR3 covers 13 residues. Trimming removed 3 bases from V and 2 bases from J, with 8 bases in between. The CDR3 region has the DNA TGTGCCAGCAGTTTCGAAGTGACCTACGAGCAGTACTTC. This sequence encodes CASSFEVTYEQYF.

This clonotype was counted many times. The rearrangement links TRBV3-1 to TRBJ2-1, with 12 bases aligning to TRBD2. V gave up 3 bases and J gave up 7 bases; unmatched junction bases: 4. Germline loops: CDR1 LGHDT, CDR2 YNNKEL (reference sequence). The CDR3 is 15 amino acids. CDR3 protein: CASSQLAGGPNEQFF. The CDR3 bases are TGTGCCAGCAGCCAGCTAGCGGGGGGGCCGAATGAGCAGTTCTTC.

This clonotype appeared many times. This chain links TRBV7-3 with TRBJ1-1; D is perhaps TRBD1 (5 bases). Looked up from germline, CDR1 is SGHTA and CDR2 is FQGTGA. V was shortened by 4 bases and J by 0 bases, with 15 bases between the two germline ends. The CDR3 spans 16 residues. CDR3 loop: CASSSVPGRMNTEAFF. CDR3 nucleotide sequence: TGTGCCAGCAGCTCCGTTCCGGGACGGATGAACACTGAAGCTTTCTTT.

The DNA for the CDR3 is TGCAGTGCTGTACAGGGTGAATTGTTGGGCTACACCTTC. This encodes CSAVQGELLGYTF. V and J are TRBV20-1 and TRBJ1-2, with D maybe TRBD1 (6 bases). This CDR3 has 13 residues. Germline V gives CDR1 DFQATT, CDR2 SNEGSKA (reference sequence). V lost 5 bases to trimming and J lost 8 bases, with 18 bases between them.

This clonotype has ten or more counts. The rearrangement uses TRBV9 and TRBJ2-1, with TRBD2 matching over 8 bases. Germline V gene sequence: CDR1 SGDLS, CDR2 YYNGEE. V lost 3 bases and J lost 0; bases outside the gene matches: 5. The CDR3 runs to 16 residues. CDR3 coding DNA: TGTGCCAGCAGCGCAAGCGGGAGCAGCTCCTACAATGAGCAGTTCTTC. It specifies CASSASGSSSYNEQFF. The entire variable domain, with the rest obtained from reference TRBV9 and TRBJ2-1, is as follows: DSGVTQTPKHLITATGQRVTLRCSPRSGDLSVYWYQQSLDQGLQFLIQYYNGEERAKGNILERFSAQQFPDLHSELNLSSLELGDSALYFCASSASGSSSYNEQFFGPGTRLTVL.

This clonotype appeared many times. The V call is TRBV10-3, the J call TRBJ1-1; D is perhaps TRBD1 (5 bases). Germline V gene data show CDR1 as ENHRY and CDR2 as SYGVKD. The CDR3 contains 16 residues. V was cut by 2 bases and J by 4 bases, with 17 bases left in between. The CDR3 sequence is CAISETSGARVTEAFF. The CDR3 DNA sequence: TGTGCCATCAGTGAGACCTCCGGGGCCCGGGTCACTGAAGCTTTCTTT.

There are a few counts of this clonotype. The chain joins TRBV7-6 to TRBJ1-4; possibly TRBD1 for D (5 bases). CDR3 size: 19 residues. Trimming pared 4 bases from V and 6 bases from J, leaving 27 bases between. The germline V gene has CDR1 SGHVS and CDR2 FNYEAQ. In nucleotides, the CDR3 is TGTGCCAGCAGCTCCGGGGGGTTGCGGGTCAGAAAGCGGGATGAAAAACTGTTTTTT. Protein sequence: CASSSGGLRVRKRDEKLFF.

The chain employs TRBV5-1 and TRBJ2-2, with D perhaps TRBD2 (6 bases). With 0 bases removed from V and 2 bases from J, the gap between germline ends came to 8 bases. This CDR3 spans 15 amino acids. The germline V gene encodes CDR1 SGHRS and CDR2 YFSETQ. CDR3 sequence (DNA): TGCGCCAGCAGCTTGGAGGGACTTAACACCGGGGAGCTGTTTTTT. It translates to CASSLEGLNTGELFF.

This clonotype was counted at least ten times. This rearrangement joins TRBV9 to TRBJ1-1; D ambiguous. The V gene's germline CDR1 is SGDLS and CDR2 YYNGEE. The CDR3 runs 15 residues. The V end lost 4 bases, the J end lost 5 bases, and 18 bases lay between the germline ends. CDR3 sequence reads: CASSPADGVSTEAFF. For the CDR3, the DNA is TGTGCCAGCAGCCCAGCGGACGGAGTGAGTACTGAAGCTTTCTTT.

This clonotype was detected only a few times. The chain combines TRBV6-6 with TRBJ2-5, with D perhaps TRBD2 (7 bases). Germline values: CDR1 MNHNY, CDR2 SVGAGI (reference sequence). Deletions cut 0 bases from V and 4 bases from J, with 15 bases between. This CDR3 region has 16 residues. The CDR3 loop reads CASSYSTGGRRETQYF. For the CDR3, the DNA is TGTGCCAGCAGTTACTCGACCGGGGGGCGTCGAGAGACCCAGTACTTC.

This clonotype occurred many times. This chain links TRBV7-2 with TRBJ2-7, with 9 bases matching TRBD2. CDR1 is SGHTA and CDR2 is FQGNSA in the germline V gene. After removal of 4 bases from V and 2 bases from J, the junction contained 9 bases not matched to a gene. This CDR3 region has 16 residues. In nucleotides, the CDR3 is TGTGCCAGCAGCTCGGGACTAGCCGTTATCCCCTACGAGCAGTACTTC. Translating it yields CASSSGLAVIPYEQYF.

This clonotype was picked up a small number of times. J is TRBJ2-1 and V is TRBV3-1; D is perhaps TRBD2 (5 bases). CDR1 is LGHDT, CDR2 YNNKEL, per germline (reference sequence). The germline V and J ends were trimmed by 2 bases and 2 bases, with 10 bases remaining between them. This CDR3 spans 15 amino acids. The CDR3 DNA reads as TGTGCCAGCAGCCAAACTAGAAATCCCTACAATGAGCAGTTCTTC. Its protein is CASSQTRNPYNEQFF.

The sample holds many counts of this clonotype. V usage is TRBV20-1 and J usage is TRBJ2-1; D possibly matches TRBD1 or TRBD2 (6 bases each). Trimming stripped 6 bases from V and 3 bases from J, with 21 bases between. The germline V gene encodes CDR1 DFQATT and CDR2 SNEGSKA (reference sequence). The CDR3 runs to 16 residues. The CDR3 loop is CSAIGGLAKRYNEQFF. The CDR3 region has the DNA TGCAGTGCCATCGGGGGCCTAGCGAAACGCTACAATGAGCAGTTCTTC.

This clonotype occurred many times. The chain is built from TRBV6-2 or TRBV6-3 and TRBJ2-1; D is unclear. Germline V CDR1 and CDR2: MNHEY, SVGEGT. The CDR3 spans 11 residues. The V and J ends lost 7 bases and 12 bases respectively, with 13 bases between them. The DNA of the CDR3 is TGTGCCAGCACGTTCGGGCCTGTGCAGTTCTTC. This translates into CASTFGPVQFF.

The rearrangement joins TRBV20-1 to TRBJ1-4; D is possibly TRBD1 (5 bases). The CDR3 extends over 13 amino acids. V was pared by 6 bases and J by 7 bases, with 15 bases between. CDR1 and CDR2 from the germline V gene are DFQATT and SNEGSKA (reference sequence). CDR3 DNA sequence: TGCAGTGCCGCGGAGGGAGGGACTGAAAAACTGTTTTTT. Residues: CSAAEGGTEKLFF.

This clonotype came up a few times. This sequence joins TRBV2 and TRBJ2-2; 12 bases line up with TRBD2. V lost 6 bases to trimming and J lost 4 bases; unmatched junction nucleotides: 3. The V gene's germline CDR1 is SNHLY and CDR2 FYNNEI. The CDR3 is made up of 15 amino acids. The CDR3: CASRTGLAGTGELFF. For the CDR3, the DNA is TGTGCCAGCAGGACGGGACTAGCGGGCACCGGGGAGCTGTTTTTT.

This clonotype was picked up many times. V gene TRBV7-9 combines with J gene TRBJ2-3; D ambiguous. The CDR3 is made up of 15 amino acids. Germline CDR1 and CDR2: SEHNR and FQNEAQ (reference sequence). The V and J ends lost 5 bases and 0 bases respectively, with 12 bases between them. The CDR3 DNA reads TGTGCCAGCAGCCCCTCTACGCGTAGCACAGATACGCAGTATTTT. Amino acids: CASSPSTRSTDTQYF.

This clonotype was picked up many times. The chain joins TRBV4-3 to TRBJ2-3; 11 nucleotides align to TRBD2. CDR1 and CDR2 (germline): LGHNA, YSLEER. The J segment lost 0 bases and the V segment lost 2 bases, leaving 7 bases of the junction unmatched. The CDR3 totals 18 residues. CDR3 residues: CASSQFSGRAKSTDTQYF. The CDR3, as DNA: TGCGCCAGCAGCCAATTTAGCGGGAGGGCTAAGAGCACAGATACGCAGTATTTT.

The rearrangement uses TRBV6-6 and TRBJ2-1; D perhaps matches TRBD2 (6 bases). In germline, CDR1 is MNHNY, CDR2 SVGAGI (reference sequence). V was cut by 6 bases and J by 7 bases, with 13 bases left in between. This CDR3 has 13 residues. The CDR3 is CASSSRLGNEQFF. In DNA form, the CDR3 reads TGTGCCAGCAGCTCTAGACTAGGAAATGAGCAGTTCTTC.

This clonotype was seen repeatedly, ten times or more. V usage is TRBV10-2 and J usage is TRBJ1-2; 10 bases fit TRBD1. Germline V gives CDR1 WSHSY, CDR2 SAAADI. V shed 3 bases, J shed 4 bases, and the junction held 5 bases outside the gene matches. CDR3 size: 15 residues. The CDR3 loop is CASSDGTGAFYGYTF. In DNA form, the CDR3 reads TGCGCCAGCAGTGATGGGACAGGGGCATTCTATGGCTACACCTTC.

The chain combines TRBV3-1 with TRBJ2-4; D is possibly TRBD1 (6 bases). This CDR3 is built from 15 residues. V shed 2 bases and J shed 3 bases, with 11 bases lying between them. Germline V lookup: CDR1 LGHDT, CDR2 YNNKEL (reference sequence). The CDR3 region is CASSQKGVGKNIQYF. CDR3 in DNA: TGTGCCAGCAGCCAAAAGGGGGTAGGCAAAAACATTCAGTACTTC.